Reported below is one TCR beta chain. Antigen unknown. This sample was included in a study of cytomegalovirus exposure and HLA in healthy donors. Study background: Early on, a data release was issued that held tens of millions of unique TCRs from HLA-typed donors. Study findings and constraints: In all likelihood, a cluster of highly shared sequence variants was a sequencing artifact. Segments of the TCR beta V type were, in most cases, productive about 90% or about 30% of the time in an earlier analysis.

The CDR3 spans 12 residues. V lost 2 bases and J 5 bases, leaving 7 bases between the germline ends. CDR1 is SQVTM, CDR2 ANQGSEA, per germline. Both 60 Vbeta primers and 13 Jbeta primers went into the PCR. TCRdb keeps only in-frame clones here, not all; method: immunoSEQ multiplex PCR. The table includes more than 60,000 clones, around 80% detected once. Everyone who donated was a healthy bone marrow donor. The sequenced sample was PBMCs. This chain uses TRBV29-1 with TRBJ2-1; perhaps TRBD2 as D (5 bases). The origin of this receptor is a woman aged 25 to 39 in good health and CMV-seronegative. This CDR3 reads CSVEMRDNEQFF. CDR3 in DNA: TGCAGCGTTGAAATGCGGGACAATGAGCAGTTCTTC.